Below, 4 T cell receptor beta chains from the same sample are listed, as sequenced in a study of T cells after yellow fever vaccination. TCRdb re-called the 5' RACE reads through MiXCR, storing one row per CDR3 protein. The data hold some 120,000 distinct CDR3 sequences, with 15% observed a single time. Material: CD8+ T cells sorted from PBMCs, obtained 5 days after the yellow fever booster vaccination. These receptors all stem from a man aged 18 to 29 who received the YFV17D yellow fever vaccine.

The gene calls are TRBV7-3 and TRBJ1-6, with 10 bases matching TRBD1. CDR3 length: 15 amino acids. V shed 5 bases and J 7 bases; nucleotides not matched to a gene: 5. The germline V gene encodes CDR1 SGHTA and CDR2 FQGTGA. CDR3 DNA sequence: TGTGCCAGCAGCCGCTCGGGACAGGGGAATTCACCCCTCCACTTT. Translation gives CASSRSGQGNSPLHF.

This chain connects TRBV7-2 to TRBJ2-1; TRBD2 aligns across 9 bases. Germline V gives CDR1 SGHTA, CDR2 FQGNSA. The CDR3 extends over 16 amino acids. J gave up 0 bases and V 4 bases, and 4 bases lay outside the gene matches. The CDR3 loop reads CASSSPAGGSYNEQFF. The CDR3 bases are TGTGCCAGCAGCTCCCCAGCGGGGGGCTCCTACAATGAGCAGTTCTTC. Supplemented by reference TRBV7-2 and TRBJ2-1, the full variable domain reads GAGVSQSPSNKVTEKGKDVELRCDPISGHTALYWYRQSLGQGLEFLIYFQGNSAPDKSGLPSDRFSAERTGGSVSTLTIQRTQQEDSAVYLCASSSPAGGSYNEQFFGPGTRLTVL.

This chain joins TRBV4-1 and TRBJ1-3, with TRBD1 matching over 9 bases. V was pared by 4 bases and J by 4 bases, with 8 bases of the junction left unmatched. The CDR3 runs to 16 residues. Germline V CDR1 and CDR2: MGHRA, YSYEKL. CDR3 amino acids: CASSRTGTGLGNTIYF. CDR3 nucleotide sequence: TGCGCCAGCAGCCGCACCGGGACAGGGCTGGGAAACACCATATATTTT.

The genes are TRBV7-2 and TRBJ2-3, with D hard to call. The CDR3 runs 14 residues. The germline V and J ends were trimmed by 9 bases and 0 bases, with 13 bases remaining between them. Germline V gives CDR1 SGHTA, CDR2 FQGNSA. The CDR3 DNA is TGTGCCAGTAGTTCACGGCTAAGCACAGATACGCAGTATTTT. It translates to CASSSRLSTDTQYF.